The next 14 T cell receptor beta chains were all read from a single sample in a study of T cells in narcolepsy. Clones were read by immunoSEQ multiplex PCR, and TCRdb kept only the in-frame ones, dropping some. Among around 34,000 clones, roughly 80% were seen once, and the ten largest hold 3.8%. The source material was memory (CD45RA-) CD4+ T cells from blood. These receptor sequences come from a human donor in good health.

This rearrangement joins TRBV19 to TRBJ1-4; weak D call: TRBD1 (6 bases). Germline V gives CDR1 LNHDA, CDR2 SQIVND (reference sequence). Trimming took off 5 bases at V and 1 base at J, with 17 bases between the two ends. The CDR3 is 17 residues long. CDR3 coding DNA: TGTGCCAGTAGTTCCTCTCGGACAGACATAACTAATGAAAAACTGTTTTTT. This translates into CASSSSRTDITNEKLFF.

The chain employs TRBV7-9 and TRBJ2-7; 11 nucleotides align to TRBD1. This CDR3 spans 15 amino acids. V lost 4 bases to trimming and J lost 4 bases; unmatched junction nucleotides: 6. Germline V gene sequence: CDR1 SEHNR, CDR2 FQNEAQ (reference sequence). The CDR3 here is CASSSRTGGTYEQYF. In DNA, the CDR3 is TGTGCCAGCAGCTCCCGGACAGGGGGCACTTACGAGCAGTACTTC.

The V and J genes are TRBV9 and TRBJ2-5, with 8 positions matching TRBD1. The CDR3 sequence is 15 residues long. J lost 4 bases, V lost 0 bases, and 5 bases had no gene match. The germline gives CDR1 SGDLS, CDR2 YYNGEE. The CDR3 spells CASSVAVQGAETQYF. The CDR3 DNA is TGTGCCAGCAGCGTAGCCGTCCAGGGGGCAGAGACCCAGTACTTC.

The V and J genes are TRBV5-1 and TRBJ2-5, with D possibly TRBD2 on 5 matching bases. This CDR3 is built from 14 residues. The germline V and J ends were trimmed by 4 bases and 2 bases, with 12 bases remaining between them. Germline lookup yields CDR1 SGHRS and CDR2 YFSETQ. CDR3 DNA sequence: TGCGCCAGCAGCACACTCAGCGGACAAGAGACCCAGTACTTC. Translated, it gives CASSTLSGQETQYF.

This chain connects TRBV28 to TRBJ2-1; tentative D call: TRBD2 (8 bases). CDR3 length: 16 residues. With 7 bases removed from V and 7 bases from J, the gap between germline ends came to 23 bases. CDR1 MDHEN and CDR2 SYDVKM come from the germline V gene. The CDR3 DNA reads TGTGCCAGCACCGACAGGGACAGCGGGAGTAGAAATGAGCAGTTCTTC. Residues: CASTDRDSGSRNEQFF.

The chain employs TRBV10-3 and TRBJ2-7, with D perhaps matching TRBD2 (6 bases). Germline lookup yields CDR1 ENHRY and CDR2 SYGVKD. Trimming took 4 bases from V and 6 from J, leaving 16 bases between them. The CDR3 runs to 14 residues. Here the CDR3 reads CAISGDRLVSEQYF. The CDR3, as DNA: TGTGCCATCAGTGGGGACCGACTAGTTTCCGAGCAGTACTTC.

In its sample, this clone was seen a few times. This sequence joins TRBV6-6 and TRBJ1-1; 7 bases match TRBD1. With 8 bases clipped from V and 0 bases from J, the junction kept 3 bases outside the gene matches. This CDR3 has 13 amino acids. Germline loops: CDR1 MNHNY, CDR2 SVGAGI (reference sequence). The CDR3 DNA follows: TGTGCCAGCCGGGACAGTATGAACACTGAAGCTTTCTTT. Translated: CASRDSMNTEAFF.

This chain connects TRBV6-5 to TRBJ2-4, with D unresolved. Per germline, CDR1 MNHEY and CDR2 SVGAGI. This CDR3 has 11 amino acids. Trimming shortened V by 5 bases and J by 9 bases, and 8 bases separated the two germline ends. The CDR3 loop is CASSGVGIQYF. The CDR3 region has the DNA TGTGCCAGCAGTGGGGTCGGCATTCAGTACTTC.

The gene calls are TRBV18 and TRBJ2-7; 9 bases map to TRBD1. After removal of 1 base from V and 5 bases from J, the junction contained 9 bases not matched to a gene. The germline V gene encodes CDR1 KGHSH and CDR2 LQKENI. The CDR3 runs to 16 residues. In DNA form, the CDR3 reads TGTGCCAGCTCACCACTTACAGGGGGCTCTTCCGACGAGCAGTACTTC. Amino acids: CASSPLTGGSSDEQYF.

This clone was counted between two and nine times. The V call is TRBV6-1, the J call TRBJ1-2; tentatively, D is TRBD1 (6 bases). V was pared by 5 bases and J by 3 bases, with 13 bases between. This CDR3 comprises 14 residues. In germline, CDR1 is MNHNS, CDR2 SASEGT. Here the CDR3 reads CASSLTGLDYGYTF. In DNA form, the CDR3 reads TGTGCCAGCAGTCTTACAGGGCTGGACTATGGCTACACCTTC.

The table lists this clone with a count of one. The CDR3 coding sequence is TGTGCCAGCAGTGGCCCCCCTGGGACACTGATAACCTATGGCTACACCTTC. This gives the protein CASSGPPGTLITYGYTF. V usage is TRBV6-1 and J usage is TRBJ1-2, with a possible D match to TRBD1 (6 bases). Germline V gene data show CDR1 as MNHNS and CDR2 as SASEGT. This CDR3 comprises 17 residues. V lost 4 bases, J lost 4 bases, and 22 bases lay in between.

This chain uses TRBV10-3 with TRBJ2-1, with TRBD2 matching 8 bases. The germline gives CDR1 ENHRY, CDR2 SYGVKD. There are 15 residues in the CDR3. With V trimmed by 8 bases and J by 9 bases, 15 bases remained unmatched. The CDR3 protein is CAIGTSGSSEGEQFF. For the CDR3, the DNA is TGTGCCATCGGGACTAGTGGGTCCTCGGAGGGTGAGCAGTTCTTC.

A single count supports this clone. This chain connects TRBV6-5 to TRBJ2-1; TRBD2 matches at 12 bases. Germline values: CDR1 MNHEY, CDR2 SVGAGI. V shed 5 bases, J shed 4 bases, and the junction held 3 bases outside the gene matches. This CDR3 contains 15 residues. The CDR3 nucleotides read TGTGCCAGCAGTATAACTAGCGGGGGGTACAATGAGCAGTTCTTC. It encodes CASSITSGGYNEQFF.

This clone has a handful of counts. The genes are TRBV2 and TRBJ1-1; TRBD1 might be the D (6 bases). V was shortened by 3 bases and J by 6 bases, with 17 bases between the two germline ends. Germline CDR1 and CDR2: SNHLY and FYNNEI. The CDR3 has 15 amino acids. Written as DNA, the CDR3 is TGTGCCAGCAGTGAGAACAGGGTCGGGATGTCTGAAGCTTTCTTT. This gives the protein CASSENRVGMSEAFF. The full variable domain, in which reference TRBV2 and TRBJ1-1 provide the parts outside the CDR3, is EPEVTQTPSHQVTQMGQEVILRCVPISNHLYFYWYRQILGQKVEFLVSFYNNEISEKSEIFDDQFSVERPDGSNFTLKIRSTKLEDSAMYFCASSENRVGMSEAFFGQGTRLTVV.